This T cell receptor beta chain was obtained from a study of cytomegalovirus exposure and HLA in healthy donors (dated by TCRdb to about 2017). With regard to the full study: An earlier analysis of some 550 of the donors reported more than 250 Gb of sequence data and roughly 110 million unique TCR beta sequences from about 200 million T cells. Of the 300 to 500 genotyped donors, less than 90% were placed in the genetic ancestry cluster associated with self-reported Caucasian donors. In a later genetic analysis, genome-wide SNP genotypes for about three fifths of the roughly 670 donors were used, and that subset was treated as a discovery cohort. HLA typing covered class I and class II loci at four-digit resolution. The study profiled the T cell repertoires of hundreds of subjects by immunosequencing and related them to cytomegalovirus serostatus. An early release that covered 500 to 800 HLA-typed donors contained around 300 gigabases of sequencing data and approximately 85 million unique TCR sequences. Typing coverage differed by locus: A, B, C, DRB1 and DQB1 were typed in about 620-630 donors, DQA1 in roughly 500, DPA1 in some 600, and DPB1 in 400 to 480. Rather than using new phenotypic data, the later analysis identified candidate immune exposures from TCR beta sequences and from how often those sequences occurred across donors. The study was designed to test whether signatures of past pathogen exposure could be identified by cataloging public T cell receptors. In addition to the first cohort of roughly 670 subjects, a separate validation cohort of approximately 130 different subjects was used. A later analysis re-examined previously published TCR beta repertoires from about 700 donors and added high-resolution HLA genotyping to investigate patterns of TCR occurrence. Donor age, sex, ethnicity and CMV serostatus were collected together with the repertoire data. An earlier analysis of roughly 600 of the donors used high-throughput TCR beta sequencing to judge whether each TCR beta V gene segment behaved as functional or pseudogenic. Across some 400 genotyped donors of the cohort, an average of 235,054 unique TCR beta nucleotide sequences per donor were sequenced, and roughly a sixth of those sequences were non-productive. Roughly five DR-DQ haplotypes were treated as single units for association and clustering because of strong linkage in the cohort. The study combined high-throughput TCR immunosequencing, statistical association of individual TCRs with disease status, and machine learning to predict cytomegalovirus infection status. All discovery cohort repertoires had been generated using a single sequencing platform.

The cohort comprised some 730 healthy bone marrow donors. Cohort members were all nominally healthy when sampled, although unrecorded immune exposures were likely present. The donor was CMV seronegative and was included in the group of 352 seronegative cohort members. Each donor provided a peripheral blood sample, and peripheral blood mononuclear cells were used for TCR beta sequencing. The Qiagen DNeasy Blood Extraction Kit was used to extract genomic DNA from the blood cell samples. A note on this clone: The antigen it binds to is not known. Base-call qualities are not available, and no considerably larger clone is one nucleotide away.

Reading the germline V gene (reference sequence) gives CDR1 SEHNR and CDR2 FQNEAQ. Cut back by 0 bases and 1 base, the V and J ends lie 18 bases apart. The CDR3 measures 18 amino acids from cysteine to phenylalanine. The DNA shown is the 54-base CDR3, in frame from base 1. Libraries came from the immunoSEQ multiplex PCR assay. A mixture of 60 forward primers for TCR Vbeta segments and 13 reverse primers for TCR Jbeta segments was used in the multiplex PCR. The CDR3 region of rearranged TCR beta genes was amplified from genomic DNA by a multiplex PCR assay. The Illumina HiSeq System was used to sequence the amplified TCR beta libraries as 87-base-pair reads. From the authors' description of their analysis: Across the 700 or so repertoires, a later analysis counted about 81 million unique TCR beta chains, some 11 million of which were shared by at least two donors. To remove PCR and sequencing errors, raw reads were error-corrected and collapsed into unique sequences using a nearest-neighbor algorithm that merged closely related sequences. Alignment of CDR3 sequences to IMGT reference sequences was used to assign V, D and J gene segments. For a sequence to be retained, a match of at least six nucleotides was required to both a V gene segment and a J gene segment. Rearrangements were called productive when the CDR3 lacked stop codons and stayed in frame with V and J; all others were non-productive. CDR3 was defined by IMGT convention, running from the second conserved V-encoded cysteine to the conserved J-encoded phenylalanine. In an earlier analysis of approximately 590 of the donors, sequences lacking an unambiguous match to a single V gene segment were excluded. In an earlier analysis of approximately 560 of the donors, a V segment was called functional when productive rearrangements were above 56.7%, and segregating when the standard deviation between donors exceeded 5%. A statistical classification framework was built to diagnose cytomegalovirus status from the catalog of TCR beta chain sequences. In a later analysis, TCR nucleotide sequences were compared against IMGT/GENE-DB human TR gene sequences so that V and J genes could be assigned. In a later analysis, CDR3 sequences and most-parsimonious VDJ recombination scenarios were assigned using the TCRdist pipeline. In a later analysis, each TCR beta chain was defined by its CDR3 amino acid sequence together with its V-gene family, and reads lacking a unique V-gene family were excluded. A later analysis removed nearly 600 highly shared, low-generation-probability nucleotide sequences to deal with suspected cross-contamination and a sequencing artifact. A later analysis calculated a clonal expansion index for each public chain from normalized within-repertoire ranks of inferred template counts. In a later analysis, generation probabilities were computed with a VDJ recombination model fitted to out-of-frame rearrangements, and the resulting probabilities were checked against IGoR. In a later analysis, TCR-TCR, TCR-HLA and TCR-CMV co-occurrence was scored with hypergeometric tests, and a repertoire-size bias correction was applied to TCR pairs. To estimate false discovery rates, a later analysis permuted the HLA or CMV assignments 20 times. A later analysis grouped co-occurring TCRs with DBSCAN, adding TCRdist sequence similarity when clustering within HLA-allele-positive subsets. Co-occurrence clustering excluded repertoires with fewer than 30,000 or more than 120,000 public chains, plus five with anomalous nucleotide sharing. TCRdb limited this immuneACCESS table to in-frame rearrangements with V and J called. A share of clones is missing; checked studies link under half to unresolved V genes, and the rest is unexplained. V and J calls and clone size come straight from that table; D and trimming were deduced from the DNA. The sample table lists around 300,000 clones, about 90% of them with a count of one. Jointly, the top ten make up approximately 2.2% of the sample.

What the research found in general, with its limitations: Because HLA typing was missing for some donors at each locus, association tests included only the typed subset. In a later analysis, HLA-associated TCR beta chains were found to be more clonally expanded and to have lower generation probabilities than equally common non-associated chains. In the study, around 150 TCR beta chains were listed as associated with cytomegalovirus. Specific HLA alleles were associated with 16,951 TCR beta sequences at a false discovery rate of 0.05 in a later analysis. It was suggested by the authors that the approach could potentially be generalized to other disease states and immunological phenotypes. A cluster of highly shared sequence variants was judged likely to represent a technical artifact of the sequencing pipeline. Cytomegalovirus status was reported to be diagnosed by the classifier with high specificity and sensitivity in both the original and validation cohorts. A later analysis found that TCR association rates varied across HLA loci, with DRB1 alleles showing the most associated TCRs and HLA-C alleles the fewest. Several of the top co-occurrence clusters appeared to be linked to parvovirus B19, influenza, CMV and Epstein-Barr virus, according to a later analysis. Most TCR sequences were observed very rarely across donors, whereas some public TCRs were present in many individuals. Correlated functional status among segregating V segments might be attributable to linkage disequilibrium, but an unknown experimental factor could not be ruled out. In this cohort, only TCR beta chains were sequenced, and detectable features were limited by the absence of alpha or paired-chain data. Some IMGT-functional V segments, including TRBV6-2 and TRBV6-3, could not be told apart with the 87-base-pair reads, so those segments were excluded. A further reported finding was that TCR beta sequences accurately predicted the HLA-A and HLA-B alleles for most subjects in the first cohort. The earlier analysis of about 600 of the donors excluded roughly 17 rarely observed V segments, including chromosome 9 orphons, because counts were too low. In an earlier analysis of over 550 of the donors, most TCR beta V segments were observed in productive rearrangements about 87% or about 30% of the time, broadly matching IMGT annotations. When HLA alleles, especially DR and DQ, strongly co-occurred, attributing TCR associations to individual alleles was difficult. CMV serostatus was the only immune exposure information available for the cohort. A later genetic analysis associated a missense DCLRE1C variant with V-gene and J-gene trimming of TCR beta chains, and an independent cohort replicated the association. The presence/absence analyses assumed that sequencing depth was roughly uniform across donors, and that assumption may not be true. Three of the identified cytomegalovirus-associated TCR beta chains were confirmed in vitro to be specific for cytomegalovirus antigens. A later genetic analysis reported fewer N-insertions in productive TCRs among donors in an Asian-associated ancestry cluster than the roughly 620-donor mean. Most CMV-associated TCR beta chains appeared to be HLA-restricted in a later analysis, and the HLA associations seemed to be driven largely by CMV exposure.

Sequenced: PBMCs. The clonotype comes from a woman between 18 and 29 years old in good health and CMV-seronegative. The rearrangement joined TRBV7-9 to TRBJ1-1, with a tentative D gene TRBD1 over 6 matching bases. The CDR3 protein: CASSLAQGAPGENTEAFF. The nucleotides are TGTGCCAGCAGCTTAGCGCAAGGGGCTCCAGGGGAGAACACTGAAGCTTTCTTT.